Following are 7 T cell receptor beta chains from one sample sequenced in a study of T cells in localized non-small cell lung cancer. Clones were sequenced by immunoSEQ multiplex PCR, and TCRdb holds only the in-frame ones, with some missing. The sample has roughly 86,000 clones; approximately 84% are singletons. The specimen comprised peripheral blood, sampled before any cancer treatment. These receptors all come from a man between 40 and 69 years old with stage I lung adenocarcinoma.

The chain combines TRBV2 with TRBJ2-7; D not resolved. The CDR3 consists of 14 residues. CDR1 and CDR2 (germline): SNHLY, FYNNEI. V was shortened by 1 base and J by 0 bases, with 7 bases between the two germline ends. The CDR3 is CASSEGSLSYEQYF. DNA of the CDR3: TGTGCCAGCAGTGAAGGATCCCTCTCCTACGAGCAGTACTTC.

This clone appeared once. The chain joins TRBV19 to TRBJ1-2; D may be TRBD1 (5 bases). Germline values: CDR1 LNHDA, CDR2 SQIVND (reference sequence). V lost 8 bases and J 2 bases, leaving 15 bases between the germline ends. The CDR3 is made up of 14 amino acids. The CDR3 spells CASVDRLGNYGYTF. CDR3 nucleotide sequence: TGTGCCAGTGTCGACAGACTGGGCAACTATGGCTACACCTTC. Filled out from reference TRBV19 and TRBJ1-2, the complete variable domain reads DGGITQSPKYLFRKEGQNVTLSCEQNLNHDAMYWYRQDPGQGLRLIYYSQIVNDFQKGDIAEGYSVSREKKESFPLTVTSAQKNPTAFYLCASVDRLGNYGYTFGSGTRLTVV.

This chain's CDR3 is CASSLLGTDTQYF. The CDR3 DNA reads TGTGCCAGCAGCTTACTAGGCACAGATACGCAGTATTTT. This chain joins TRBV5-6 and TRBJ2-3; perhaps TRBD2 as D (5 bases). This CDR3 contains 13 residues. V gave up 2 bases and J gave up 1 base, with 5 bases separating them. Germline V lookup: CDR1 SGHDT, CDR2 YYEEEE.

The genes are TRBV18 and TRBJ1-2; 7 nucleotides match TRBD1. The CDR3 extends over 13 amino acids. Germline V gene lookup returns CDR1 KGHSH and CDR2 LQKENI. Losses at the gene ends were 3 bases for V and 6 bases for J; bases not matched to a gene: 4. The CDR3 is CASSPSQGDGYTF. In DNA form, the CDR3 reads TGTGCCAGCTCACCGTCGCAGGGGGATGGCTACACCTTC.

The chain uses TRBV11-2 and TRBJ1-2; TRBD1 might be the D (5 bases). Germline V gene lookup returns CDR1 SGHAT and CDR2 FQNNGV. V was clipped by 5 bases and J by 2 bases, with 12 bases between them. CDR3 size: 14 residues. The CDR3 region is CASSLGLPNYGYTF. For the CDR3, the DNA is TGTGCCAGCAGCCTGGGACTGCCGAACTATGGCTACACCTTC.

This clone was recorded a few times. The CDR3 nucleotides are TGTGCCAGCAGCCAAGATCGGGCTAGCGGTGGGAATGAGCAGTTCTTC. It encodes CASSQDRASGGNEQFF. The rearrangement uses TRBV4-2 and TRBJ2-1, with 7 bases aligning to TRBD2. The CDR3 consists of 16 residues. CDR1 is LGHNA and CDR2 is YNFKEQ in the germline V gene. V was pared by 0 bases and J by 7 bases, with 9 bases of the junction left unmatched.

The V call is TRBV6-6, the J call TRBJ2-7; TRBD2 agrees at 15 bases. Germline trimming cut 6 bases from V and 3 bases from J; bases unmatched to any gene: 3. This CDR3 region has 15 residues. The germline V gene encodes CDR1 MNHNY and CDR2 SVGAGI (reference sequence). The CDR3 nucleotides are TGTGCCAGCAGGGGGGGACTAGCGGGAGGCTACGAGCAGTACTTC. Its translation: CASRGGLAGGYEQYF.